The 14 T cell receptor beta chains presented below share a single source sample, sequenced in a study of blood T cell repertoires in COVID-19. TCRdb keeps only in-frame clones here, not all; method: immunoSEQ multiplex PCR. This sample yields about 14,000 clones, of which 80% to 90% are seen a single time; roughly 2.9% belongs to the top ten. The specimen sequenced was peripheral blood. Source of these receptors: a human donor in a cohort sampled during active COVID-19.

This clone was seen a single time. The genes are TRBV29-1 and TRBJ1-2; D may be TRBD1 (5 bases). Trimming cost V 5 bases and J 2 bases, with 9 bases left between them. Per the germline V gene, CDR1 is SQVTM and CDR2 is ANQGSEA. CDR3 size: 12 residues. Here the CDR3 reads CSVREGNYGYTF. The CDR3 bases are TGCAGCGTTCGGGAGGGGAACTATGGCTACACCTTC. Complete variable domain (other parts from reference TRBV29-1 and TRBJ1-2): SAVISQKPSRDICQRGTSLTIQCQVDSQVTMMFWYRQQPGQSLTLIATANQGSEATYESGFVIDKFPISRPNLTFSTLTVSNMSPEDSSIYLCSVREGNYGYTFGSGTRLTVV.

The V gene is TRBV6-5, the J gene TRBJ2-3; the match to TRBD2 covers 7 bases. Germline-derived CDR1 and CDR2 are MNHEY and SVGAGI. The V segment lost 6 bases and the J segment 1 base; nucleotides outside the gene matches: 7. This CDR3 has 15 residues. The CDR3 loop is CASRSGGGGTDTQYF. The CDR3 nucleotides read TGTGCCAGCAGATCGGGGGGAGGGGGCACAGATACGCAGTATTTT.

This sequence joins TRBV5-1 and TRBJ2-2, with 9 bases identical to TRBD1. The V gene's germline CDR1 is SGHRS and CDR2 YFSETQ. The CDR3 length is 15 residues. V was clipped by 0 bases and J by 7 bases; unmatched bases: 4. CDR3 sequence reads: CASSLGTGVFGELFF. The CDR3 DNA sequence: TGCGCCAGCAGCTTGGGGACAGGGGTGTTCGGGGAGCTGTTTTTT.

The chain recombines TRBV2 with TRBJ2-1; 13 nucleotides match TRBD2. V lost 6 bases, J lost 0 bases, and 14 bases stayed unmatched. The CDR3 runs 20 residues. Germline assignment: CDR1 SNHLY and CDR2 FYNNEI. CDR3 sequence (DNA): TGTGCCAGCAGAAAAACGCCGGGACTAGCGGGACAAAGCTCCTACAATGAGCAGTTCTTC. This sequence encodes CASRKTPGLAGQSSYNEQFF.

This chain connects TRBV6-1 to TRBJ1-2; D perhaps matches TRBD1 (5 bases). Germline lookup yields CDR1 MNHNS and CDR2 SASEGT. This CDR3 contains 15 residues. Trimming removed 2 bases at V and 4 bases at J, with 14 bases between. This chain's CDR3 is CASSETPTGGYGYTF. CDR3 sequence (DNA): TGTGCCAGCAGTGAAACCCCGACCGGGGGCTATGGCTACACCTTC.

V usage is TRBV27 and J usage is TRBJ2-1, with 9 nucleotides matching TRBD2. Germline CDR1 MNHEY, CDR2 SMNVEV (reference sequence). Trimming took 5 bases from V and 0 from J; bases not matched to a gene: 8. CDR3 length equals 17 residues. CDR3 in DNA: TGTGCCAGCAGTATCCGGACTAGCGCGAGCTCCTACAATGAGCAGTTCTTC. It encodes CASSIRTSASSYNEQFF.

The chain employs TRBV30 and TRBJ2-5, with TRBD1 matching over 8 bases. Germline lookup yields CDR1 GTSNPN and CDR2 SVGIG (reference sequence). The CDR3 loop spans 13 amino acids. With 4 bases clipped from V and 1 base from J, the junction kept 2 bases outside the gene matches. CDR3 coding DNA: TGTGCCTGGAACGGACAGGGCCAAGAGACCCAGTACTTC. This gives the protein CAWNGQGQETQYF.

This chain connects TRBV5-6 to TRBJ1-1; D remains ambiguous. Germline loops: CDR1 SGHDT, CDR2 YYEEEE. The CDR3 spans 14 residues. V was shortened by 4 bases and J by 4 bases, with 14 bases between the two germline ends. The CDR3 DNA sequence: TGTGCCAGCAGCACCCCTCAAGGGAGCACTGAAGCTTTCTTT. Protein sequence: CASSTPQGSTEAFF.

The chain couples TRBV7-6 to TRBJ2-7; 10 bases agree with TRBD1. The CDR3 sequence is 17 residues long. The V segment lost 5 bases and the J segment 6 bases; nucleotides outside the gene matches: 16. Germline CDR1 is SGHVS and CDR2 is FNYEAQ. CDR3 bases: TGTGCCAGCAGCCCTACCGGTTCGGGACAGGGGTTCAGCGAGCAGTACTTC. Amino acids: CASSPTGSGQGFSEQYF.

The rearrangement joins TRBV9 to TRBJ2-3, with 7 bases matching TRBD1. The CDR3 contains 16 residues. The junction had 5 bases not matched to a gene; V was cut back by 0 bases and J by 1 base. Germline-derived CDR1 and CDR2 are SGDLS and YYNGEE. As DNA, the CDR3 is TGTGCCAGCAGCGTAGGTGCCGGGACAGGCACAGATACGCAGTATTTT. It encodes CASSVGAGTGTDTQYF.

The chain couples TRBV19 to TRBJ1-1, with 9 bases identical to TRBD1. Germline V gives CDR1 LNHDA, CDR2 SQIVND (reference sequence). V lost 7 bases to trimming and J lost 4 bases; unmatched junction nucleotides: 7. The CDR3 extends over 14 amino acids. CDR3 amino acids: CASNSGQGITEAFF. CDR3 coding DNA: TGTGCCAGTAATTCGGGACAGGGAATCACTGAAGCTTTCTTT.

J is TRBJ1-2 and V is TRBV20-1; D might be TRBD1 (5 bases). Germline CDR1 and CDR2: DFQATT and SNEGSKA (reference sequence). V was shortened by 3 bases and J by 2 bases, with 13 bases between the two germline ends. The CDR3 sequence is 14 residues long. In nucleotides, the CDR3 is TGCAGTGCTAGTGGCTCTCAGGGAAACTATGGCTACACCTTC. Protein: CSASGSQGNYGYTF.

The rearrangement links TRBV3-1 (or the pseudogene TRBV3-2) to TRBJ1-1; 7 nucleotides align to TRBD1. Germline loops: CDR1 LGHDT, CDR2 YNNKEL (reference sequence). The CDR3 runs 14 residues. With 5 bases clipped from V and 5 bases from J, the junction kept 8 bases outside the gene matches. DNA for the CDR3: TGTGCCAGCAGCGGGCAGGGGGTGTGGACTGAAGCTTTCTTT. As protein: CASSGQGVWTEAFF.

Written as DNA, the CDR3 is TGTGCCAGCAGCTTAGCTCTCGGCACTGAAGCTTTCTTT. As protein: CASSLALGTEAFF. The chain recombines TRBV11-2 with TRBJ1-1; the D is unclear. The CDR3 is 13 amino acids. The V and J ends lost 1 base and 4 bases respectively, with 7 bases between them. Germline-derived CDR1 and CDR2 are SGHAT and FQNNGV.